A selection of T cell receptor beta chains follows, all from one sample in a study of cytomegalovirus exposure and HLA in healthy donors. Assay: immunoSEQ multiplex PCR; the TCRdb copy retains only in-frame clones and omits some. The sample includes tens of thousands of clones, about two thirds of them seen just once. The sequenced sample was PBMCs. These receptors were obtained from a human donor in good health. Each CDR3 is given with its conserved first and last residue. A D gene is named only where the DNA matches it firmly. The size of a clone is reported for some rows only, either as once, few or many, or as a class for expanded clones.

V gene,CDR3 length,J gene,D gene,clone size,CDR3 protein,CDR3 DNA
TRBV6-5,12,TRBJ1-2,.,.,CASSYGLTGYTF,TGTGCCAGCAGTTACGGACTTACAGGCTACACCTTC
TRBV7-2,15,TRBJ2-7,TRBD2,.,CASSELRGFSYEQYF,TGTGCCAGCAGCGAATTGCGGGGGTTCTCCTACGAGCAGTACTTC
TRBV10-1,16,TRBJ2-5,TRBD2,few,CASRAQGRAGGREQYF,TGCGCCAGCAGAGCCCAGGGGCGAGCGGGGGGGCGGGAGCAGTACTTC
TRBV19,16,TRBJ2-1,TRBD1,.,CASSIRGGQGYNEQFF,TGTGCCAGTAGTATAAGAGGGGGACAGGGCTACAATGAGCAGTTCTTC
TRBV29-1,11,TRBJ2-1,.,once,CSVLLAYEQFF,TGCAGCGTCCTACTAGCCTATGAGCAGTTCTTC
TRBV5-4,13,TRBJ1-2,.,few,CASSPTGNYGYTF,TGTGCCAGCAGCCCCACAGGGAACTATGGCTACACCTTC
TRBV4-3,15,TRBJ1-1,.,.,CASTRGGSGNTEAFF,TGCGCCAGCACCCGAGGAGGGTCGGGGAACACTGAAGCTTTCTTT
TRBV18,17,TRBJ1-2,TRBD1,.,CASSPDREGARYYGYTF,TGTGCCAGCTCACCGGACCGGGAGGGGGCGCGGTACTATGGCTACACCTTC
TRBV4-3,15,TRBJ2-7,TRBD1,once,CASSHTGTGPYEQYF,TGCGCCAGCAGCCACACCGGGACAGGACCCTACGAGCAGTACTTC
TRBV19,14,TRBJ2-7,.,.,CASSPDPRTYEQYF,TGTGCCAGTAGCCCAGATCCCAGGACCTACGAGCAGTACTTC
TRBV5-1,15,TRBJ1-1,.,few,CASRRRETENTEAFF,TGCGCCAGCAGACGCCGCGAGACAGAGAACACTGAAGCTTTCTTT
TRBV7-6,14,TRBJ1-1,.,once,CASSLGGGAAEAFF,TGTGCCAGCAGCTTAGGAGGGGGGGCCGCTGAAGCTTTCTTT
TRBV15,16,TRBJ2-5,TRBD1,.,CATSRDAGGSLRTQYF,TGTGCCACCAGCAGAGATGCAGGGGGCTCGCTCAGGACCCAGTACTTC
TRBV9,16,TRBJ2-3,TRBD2,.,CASSPSLGTSGGKQYF,TGTGCCAGCAGCCCATCTCTGGGGACTAGCGGGGGCAAGCAGTATTTT
TRBV27,15,TRBJ1-2,.,.,CASSPAGGANYGYTF,TGTGCCAGCAGTCCCGCTGGGGGGGCAAACTATGGCTACACCTTC
TRBV11-2,11,TRBJ2-7,.,once,CASSFRDTVYF,TGTGCCAGCAGCTTCCGGGACACAGTGTACTTC
TRBV5-1,15,TRBJ2-7,TRBD1,.,CASSLRTGATYEQYF,TGCGCCAGCAGCTTACGGACAGGAGCCACCTACGAGCAGTACTTC
TRBV6-5,15,TRBJ2-1,.,.,CASSYRRSSCNEQFF,TGTGCCAGCAGTTATCGGAGATCCTCCTGCAATGAGCAGTTCTTC
TRBV5-1,13,TRBJ2-5,.,.,CASSYEIQETQYF,TGCGCCAGCAGTTATGAGATCCAAGAGACCCAGTACTTC
TRBV18,15,TRBJ2-3,TRBD2,.,CASSPKRGGHDTQYF,TGTGCCAGCTCACCTAAACGGGGGGGCCATGATACGCAGTATTTT
TRBV7-8,18,TRBJ2-2,TRBD1,.,CASSLGSPGQGGAGGLFF,TGTGCCAGCAGCTTAGGGTCACCGGGACAGGGAGGCGCCGGGGGGCTGTTTTTT
TRBV5-1,18,TRBJ2-5,.,.,CASSLDRGLAASKKTQYF,TGCGCCAGCAGCTTGGATCGCGGTCTGGCAGCCTCCAAGAAGACCCAGTACTTC
TRBV19,12,TRBJ2-3,.,.,CASSILGDTQYF,TGTGCCAGTAGTATACTCGGAGATACGCAGTATTTT
TRBV6-1,16,TRBJ2-2,TRBD2,few,CASSDLAGGPSGELFF,TGTGCCAGCAGTGACTTGGCGGGGGGGCCCTCCGGGGAGCTGTTTTTT
TRBV6-1,12,TRBJ2-5,TRBD1,.,CASMRDRETQYF,TGTGCCAGCATGAGGGACAGAGAGACCCAGTACTTC
TRBV19,14,TRBJ1-4,TRBD1,.,CASSWTGSNEKLFF,TGTGCCAGTAGTTGGACAGGGTCTAATGAAAAACTGTTTTTT
TRBV6-6,15,TRBJ1-3,.,.,CASSYAGSSGNTIYF,TGTGCCAGCAGTTACGCGGGAAGCTCTGGAAACACCATATATTTT
TRBV6-5,15,TRBJ1-2,.,.,CASSPVFTGSYGYTF,TGTGCCAGCAGCCCCGTCTTTACAGGGAGCTATGGCTACACCTTC